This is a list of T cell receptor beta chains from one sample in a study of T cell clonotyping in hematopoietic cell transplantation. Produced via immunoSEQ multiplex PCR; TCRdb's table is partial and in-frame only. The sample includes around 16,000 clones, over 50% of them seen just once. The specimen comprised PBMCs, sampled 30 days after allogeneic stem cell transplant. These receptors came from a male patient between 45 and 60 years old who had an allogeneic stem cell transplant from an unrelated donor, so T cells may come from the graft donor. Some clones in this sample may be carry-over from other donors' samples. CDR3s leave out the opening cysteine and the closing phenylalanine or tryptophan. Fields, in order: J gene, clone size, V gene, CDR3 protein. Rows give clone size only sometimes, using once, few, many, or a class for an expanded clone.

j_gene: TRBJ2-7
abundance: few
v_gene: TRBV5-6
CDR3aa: ASSLGYEQY

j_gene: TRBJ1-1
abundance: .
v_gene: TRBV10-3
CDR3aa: AVGSERAF

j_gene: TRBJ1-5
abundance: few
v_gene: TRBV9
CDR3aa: ASSETPGEGQPQH

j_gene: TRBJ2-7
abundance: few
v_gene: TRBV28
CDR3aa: ASSLLGGDLYEQY

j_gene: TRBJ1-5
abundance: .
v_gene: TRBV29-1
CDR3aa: SVGSGEDQPQH

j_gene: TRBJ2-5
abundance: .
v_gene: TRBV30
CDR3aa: AWSVGGRAGETQY

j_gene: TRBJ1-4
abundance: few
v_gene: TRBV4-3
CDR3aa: ASSQVGAEKLF

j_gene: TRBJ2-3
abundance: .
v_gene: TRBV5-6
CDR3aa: ASSYPGLPDTQY

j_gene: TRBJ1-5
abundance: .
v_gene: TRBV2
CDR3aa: ASSEEGIQPQH

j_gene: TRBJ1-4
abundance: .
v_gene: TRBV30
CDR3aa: AWDRGTNEKLF

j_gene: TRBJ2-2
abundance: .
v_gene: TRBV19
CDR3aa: ASSIGWDGTGELF

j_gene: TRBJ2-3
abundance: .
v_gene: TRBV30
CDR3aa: AWSVLGSPSTDTQY

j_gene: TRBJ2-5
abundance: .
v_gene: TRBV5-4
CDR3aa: ASSLKSGGAGETQY

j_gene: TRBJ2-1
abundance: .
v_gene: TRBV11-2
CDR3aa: ASTAGAPSYNEQF

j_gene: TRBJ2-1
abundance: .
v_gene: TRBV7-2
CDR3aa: ASSLKWREGYNEQF

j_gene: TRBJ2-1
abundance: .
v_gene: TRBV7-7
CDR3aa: ASSNGLAEPNEQF

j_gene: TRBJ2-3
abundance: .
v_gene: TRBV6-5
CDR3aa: ASCPRAGSNTQY

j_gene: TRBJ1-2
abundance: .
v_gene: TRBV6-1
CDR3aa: ASSLGGDGYT

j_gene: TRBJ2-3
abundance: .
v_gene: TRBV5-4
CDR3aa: ASSLAVWTRPDTQY

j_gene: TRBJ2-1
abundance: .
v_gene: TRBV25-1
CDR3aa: ASSDGLAGRNEQF

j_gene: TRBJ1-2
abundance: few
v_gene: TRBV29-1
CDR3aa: SVDRGNYGYT

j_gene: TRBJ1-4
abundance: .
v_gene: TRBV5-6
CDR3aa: ASSLDWGEKLF

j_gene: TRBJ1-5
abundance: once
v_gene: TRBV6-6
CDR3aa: ASSDSRSQPQH

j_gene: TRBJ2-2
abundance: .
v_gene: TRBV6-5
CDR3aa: ASSYSETGTGELF

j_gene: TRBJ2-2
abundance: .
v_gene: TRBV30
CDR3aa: ASKLAGVPGELF

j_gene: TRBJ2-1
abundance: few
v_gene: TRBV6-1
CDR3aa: ASSEVGASSSYNEQF

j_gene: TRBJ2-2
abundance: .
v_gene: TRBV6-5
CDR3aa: ASSYVAPTGELF

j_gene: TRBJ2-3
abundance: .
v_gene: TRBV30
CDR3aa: AWSAGRGARAFGGQY

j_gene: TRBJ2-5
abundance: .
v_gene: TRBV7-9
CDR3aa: ASSLPGTGPETQY

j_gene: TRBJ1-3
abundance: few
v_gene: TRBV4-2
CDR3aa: ASSQEGTGRSGNTIY

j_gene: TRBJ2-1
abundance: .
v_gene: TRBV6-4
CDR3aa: ASSPTSGSWNEQF

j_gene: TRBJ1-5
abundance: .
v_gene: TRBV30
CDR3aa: AWSLGGPRRPQH

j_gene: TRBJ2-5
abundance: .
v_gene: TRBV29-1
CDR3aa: SVEVDGGRETQY

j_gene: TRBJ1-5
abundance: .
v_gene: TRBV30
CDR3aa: AWSPYLGTNQPQH

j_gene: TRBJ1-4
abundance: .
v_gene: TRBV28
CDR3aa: ASSFRGGRVLF

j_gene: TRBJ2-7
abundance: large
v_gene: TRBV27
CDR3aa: ASSLSSRSYEQY

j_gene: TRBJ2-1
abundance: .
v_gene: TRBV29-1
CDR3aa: SVAGLAVEDEQF

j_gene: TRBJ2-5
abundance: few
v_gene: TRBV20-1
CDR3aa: TAGEETQY

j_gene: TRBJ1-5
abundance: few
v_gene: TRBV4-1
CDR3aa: ASSHHQGGDQPQH

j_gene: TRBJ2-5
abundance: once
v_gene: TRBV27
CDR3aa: AITGLAGGEETQY

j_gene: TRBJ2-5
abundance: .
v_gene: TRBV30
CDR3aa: AWTGGETQY

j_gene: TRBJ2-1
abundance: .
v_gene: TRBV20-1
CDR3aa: SATNNEQF

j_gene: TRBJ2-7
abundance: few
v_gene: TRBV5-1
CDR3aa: ASSLGADYEQY

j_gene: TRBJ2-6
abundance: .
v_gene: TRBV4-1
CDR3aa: ASSPGEASSGANVLT

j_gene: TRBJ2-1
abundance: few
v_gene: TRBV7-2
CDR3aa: ASSQRYEQF

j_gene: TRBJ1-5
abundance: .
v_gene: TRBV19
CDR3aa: ASSPRANQPQH

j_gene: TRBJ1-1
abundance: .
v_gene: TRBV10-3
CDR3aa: AISEGRWRANTEAF

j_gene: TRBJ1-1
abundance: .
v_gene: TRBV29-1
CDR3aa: SVEETIEAF